Below, one T cell receptor (beta chain) is given with its context. Antigen: not known. Documented time point: persistent/refractory GD, antithyroid drugs over 5 years with positive TRAb. RNA from PBMCs was the source of the TCR library. Trimming shortened V by 7 bases and J by 7 bases, and 23 bases separated the two germline ends. Looked up from germline, CDR1 is DFQATT and CDR2 is SNEGSKA (reference sequence). The CDR3 loop spans 15 amino acids. The data were taken from a study of regulatory T cells in long-lasting Graves disease. Whole-study findings and limits: Patients with persistent disease shared around 2,700 public clonotypes, outpacing the roughly 970 shared by new patients. Persistent disease was associated with favored TRBV28 usage and with favored use of TRBJ1-2 and TRBJ2-5.

In building TCR beta libraries, iRepertoire HTBI primers were used together with Arm-PCR of CDR3 regions. TCRdb re-called the multiplex PCR reads through MiXCR, storing one row per CDR3 protein. The sample has about 470,000 distinct CDR3 sequences; around 20% are singletons. The receptor's source is a female donor with Graves disease. The source was peripheral blood mononuclear cells (PBMCs), collected when the disease was refractory, from a patient treated with antithyroid drugs. The chain links TRBV20-1 to TRBJ2-1, with a tentative D call TRBD2 (5 bases). The CDR3 nucleotides are TGCAGTGACCTTGGACTGTTGGTTGGGATTAATGAGCAGTTCTTC. Translating gives CSDLGLLVGINEQFF.